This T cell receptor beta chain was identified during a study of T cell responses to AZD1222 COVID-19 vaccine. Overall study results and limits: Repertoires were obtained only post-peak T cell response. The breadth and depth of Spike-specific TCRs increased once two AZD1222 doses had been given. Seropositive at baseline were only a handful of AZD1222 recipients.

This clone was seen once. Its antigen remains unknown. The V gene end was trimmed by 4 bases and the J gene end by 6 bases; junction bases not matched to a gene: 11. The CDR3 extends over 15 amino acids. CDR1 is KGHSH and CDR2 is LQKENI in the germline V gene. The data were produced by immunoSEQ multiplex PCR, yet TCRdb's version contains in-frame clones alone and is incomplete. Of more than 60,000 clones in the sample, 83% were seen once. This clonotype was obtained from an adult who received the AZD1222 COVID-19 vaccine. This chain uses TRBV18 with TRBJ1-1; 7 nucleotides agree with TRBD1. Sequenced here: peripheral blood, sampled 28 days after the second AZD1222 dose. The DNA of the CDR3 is TGTGCCAGCTCACAAAACAACAGGGGCGCCCCTGAAGCTTTCTTT. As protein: CASSQNNRGAPEAFF. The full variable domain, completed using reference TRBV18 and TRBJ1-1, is NAGVMQNPRHLVRRRGQEARLRCSPMKGHSHVYWYRQLPEEGLKFMVYLQKENIIDESGMPKERFSAEFPKEGPSILRIQQVVRGDSAAYFCASSQNNRGAPEAFFGQGTRLTVV.